The 10 T cell receptor beta chains below come from one sample, sequenced in a study of T-cell reconstitution after alpha-beta-depleted transplantation in children. TCRbeta library construction was performed incorporating unique molecular identifiers. Each CDR3 protein is one row after TCRdb ran MiXCR on the PCR reads. The data show 500,000 to 600,000 distinct CDR3 sequences, 30% to 35% seen once. The starting material was PBMCs from the stem cell graft donor, obtained from the stem cell graft. These TCRs come from a human donor who donated a stem cell graft to a child with aplastic anemia.

This clonotype was seen a handful of times. The genes are TRBV27 and TRBJ2-5; the D is unclear. Germline V CDR1 and CDR2: MNHEY, SMNVEV (reference sequence). The CDR3 length is 15 residues. V was shortened by 5 bases and J by 2 bases, with 15 bases between the two germline ends. The CDR3 is CASSPYDLGQETQYF. In DNA, the CDR3 is TGTGCCAGCAGTCCTTATGATTTGGGACAAGAGACCCAGTACTTC.

The V gene is TRBV18, the J gene TRBJ1-5; D is undetermined. Germline V lookup: CDR1 KGHSH, CDR2 LQKENI. The V end was cut by 4 bases, the J end by 1 base, with 8 bases between. The CDR3 extends over 14 amino acids. The CDR3 bases are TGTGCCAGCTCACATGACATGAGCAATCAGCCCCAGCATTTT. This translates into CASSHDMSNQPQHF. The variable domain in full, completed from reference TRBV18 and TRBJ1-5, reads NAGVMQNPRHLVRRRGQEARLRCSPMKGHSHVYWYRQLPEEGLKFMVYLQKENIIDESGMPKERFSAEFPKEGPSILRIQQVVRGDSAAYFCASSHDMSNQPQHFGDGTRLSIL.

This clonotype has a handful of counts. The genes are TRBV7-2 and TRBJ2-5; 9 bases match TRBD1. The germline CDR1 and CDR2 sequences are SGHTA and FQGNSA. CDR3 size: 15 residues. V lost 5 bases, J lost 1 base, and 5 bases stayed unmatched. The CDR3 reads CASSQGTGSQETQYF. In DNA form, the CDR3 reads TGTGCCAGCAGCCAAGGGACAGGGAGCCAAGAGACCCAGTACTTC.

The CDR3 coding sequence is TGTGCCAGCAGCTCATCCCGTCAGGGAGTAGATGGCTACACCTTC. Translation: CASSSSRQGVDGYTF. The chain employs TRBV7-9 and TRBJ1-2, with D possibly TRBD1 on 5 matching bases. CDR3 length: 15 residues. Per the germline V gene, CDR1 is SEHNR and CDR2 is FQNEAQ (reference sequence). Trimming left V 4 bases short and J 6 bases short, with 18 bases between.

This clonotype appeared a few times. The V and J genes are TRBV3-1 and TRBJ2-5; D is unresolved. Germline-derived CDR1 and CDR2 are LGHDT and YNNKEL (reference sequence). Trimming removed 5 bases from V and 1 base from J, with 8 bases in between. There are 13 residues in the CDR3. The CDR3 region is CASSGPGQETQYF. The DNA of the CDR3 is TGTGCCAGCAGCGGGCCGGGCCAAGAGACCCAGTACTTC.

A few counts support this clonotype. The chain combines TRBV10-3 with TRBJ2-7; D not resolved. The CDR3 extends over 14 amino acids. Germline CDR1 and CDR2: ENHRY and SYGVKD. The V end lost 7 bases, the J end lost 2 bases, and 15 bases lay between the germline ends. CDR3 bases: TGTGCCATCAATCGGAGTGGCCCGCCCTACGAGCAGTACTTC. Translated: CAINRSGPPYEQYF.

This chain uses TRBV28 with TRBJ2-2; TRBD1 matches 10 bases. The CDR3 is 15 residues long. Trimming removed 6 bases from V and 5 bases from J; junction bases left unmatched: 6. CDR1 and CDR2 from the germline V gene are MDHEN and SYDVKM. CDR3 coding DNA: TGTGCCAGCAGAAGGGACAGGGGTTTTACCGGGGAGCTGTTTTTT. Encoded protein: CASRRDRGFTGELFF.

The chain employs TRBV9 and TRBJ1-4; no definite D call. The V end lost 4 bases, the J end lost 7 bases, and 14 bases lay between the germline ends. The CDR3 runs to 14 residues. CDR1 and CDR2 from the germline V gene are SGDLS and YYNGEE. The CDR3: CASSTSTQFEKLFF. CDR3 bases: TGTGCCAGCAGCACGTCGACTCAATTTGAAAAACTGTTTTTT. Full variable domain (remainder filled in from reference TRBV9 and TRBJ1-4): DSGVTQTPKHLITATGQRVTLRCSPRSGDLSVYWYQQSLDQGLQFLIQYYNGEERAKGNILERFSAQQFPDLHSELNLSSLELGDSALYFCASSTSTQFEKLFFGSGTQLSVL.

In this sample, this clonotype turned up a few times. This sequence joins TRBV5-1 and TRBJ1-2; the match to TRBD1 covers 10 bases. Germline CDR1 and CDR2: SGHRS and YFSETQ. There are 15 residues in the CDR3. The V segment lost 3 bases and the J segment 6 bases; nucleotides outside the gene matches: 8. For the CDR3, the DNA is TGCGCCAGCAGCTGGGGGACAGGGGACATGAATGGCTACACCTTC. Its protein product is CASSWGTGDMNGYTF. Full variable domain (missing parts from reference TRBV5-1 and TRBJ1-2): KAGVTQTPRYLIKTRGQQVTLSCSPISGHRSVSWYQQTPGQGLQFLFEYFSETQRNKGNFPGRFSGRQFSNSRSEMNVSTLELGDSALYLCASSWGTGDMNGYTFGSGTRLTVV.

A few counts support this clonotype. The chain links TRBV6-1 to TRBJ1-5; D is uncertain. Looked up from germline, CDR1 is MNHNS and CDR2 is SASEGT. CDR3 length: 16 residues. V dropped 7 bases and J dropped 4 bases, with 20 bases sitting between them. DNA of the CDR3: TGTGCCAGCACTCTCTCTTTACGACAAGGGAATCAGCCCCAGCATTTT. It encodes CASTLSLRQGNQPQHF.